The 25 T cell receptor beta chains below all came from one sample that was sequenced in a study of T cell responses to AZD1222 COVID-19 vaccine. Some clones are missing from TCRdb's copy, which holds only in-frame ones; the method was immunoSEQ multiplex PCR. Of 90,000 to 150,000 clones listed, more than 80% are singletons. The sequencing here drew on peripheral blood, taken on day 0 of AZD1222 vaccination. These TCRs come from an adult in good health.

This clone was seen just once. This sample also contains other DNA sequences that code for the same CDR3. The chain joins TRBV9 to TRBJ1-2; no firm D call. Trimming took off 0 bases at V and 3 bases at J, with 9 bases between the two ends. Germline V gives CDR1 SGDLS, CDR2 YYNGEE. CDR3 length equals 14 residues. In DNA, the CDR3 is TGTGCCAGCAGCGTAGGAGGCGGAGACTATGGCTACACCTTC. It is translated as CASSVGGGDYGYTF.

The chain is built from TRBV28 and TRBJ2-5, with D possibly matching TRBD2 (6 bases). The length of the CDR3 is 14 residues. Trimming pared 5 bases from V and 3 bases from J, leaving 13 bases between. Germline V gives CDR1 MDHEN, CDR2 SYDVKM. The CDR3 region has the DNA TGTGCCAGCAGTCCTCCCGGGGGTAAAGAGACCCAGTACTTC. It yields the protein CASSPPGGKETQYF.

The rearrangement joins TRBV19 to TRBJ1-2; 7 bases are a match to TRBD1. V gave up 6 bases and J gave up 4 bases; unmatched junction bases: 8. The CDR3 loop spans 14 amino acids. Germline loops: CDR1 LNHDA, CDR2 SQIVND (reference sequence). The DNA of the CDR3 is TGTGCCAGTAGCCCCCAGGGGGAGAGCTATGGCTACACCTTC. It specifies CASSPQGESYGYTF.

The chain carries TRBV6-6 and TRBJ1-2; 7 bases align to TRBD1. V lost 11 bases, J lost 8 bases, and 11 bases stayed unmatched. CDR3 length: 12 residues. The germline gives CDR1 MNHNY, CDR2 SVGAGI (reference sequence). The CDR3: CAGLGGSRGYTF. The CDR3 DNA follows: TGTGCCGGTTTAGGGGGCTCGCGGGGCTACACCTTC.

The chain employs TRBV3-1 (or the pseudogene TRBV3-2) and TRBJ1-1; a weak D match, TRBD1 (6 bases). V was shortened by 5 bases and J by 0 bases, with 13 bases between the two germline ends. The length of the CDR3 is 15 residues. Germline lookup yields CDR1 LGHDT and CDR2 YNNKEL (reference sequence). CDR3 region: CASSELTGMNTEAFF. The CDR3 bases are TGTGCCAGCAGCGAATTAACAGGGATGAACACTGAAGCTTTCTTT.

CDR3 sequence reads: CASSFGLAGVYEQYF. CDR3 bases: TGTGCCAGCAGTTTCGGACTAGCGGGAGTCTACGAGCAGTACTTC. The chain is built from TRBV27 and TRBJ2-7; 13 nucleotides match TRBD2. The CDR3 length is 15 residues. The junction had 2 bases not matched to a gene; V was cut back by 3 bases and J by 3 bases. CDR1 is MNHEY and CDR2 is SMNVEV in the germline V gene (reference sequence).

The chain has TRBV10-1 and TRBJ2-7; D might be TRBD2 (6 bases). The germline V and J ends were trimmed by 0 bases and 7 bases, with 16 bases remaining between them. Germline CDR1 WNHNN, CDR2 SYGVQD (reference sequence). This CDR3 contains 15 residues. For the CDR3, the DNA is TGCGCCAGCAGTGAGTCCGCGGGACGGTTAGGGGAGCAGTACTTC. Its translation: CASSESAGRLGEQYF.

The gene calls are TRBV9 and TRBJ1-3; D unresolved. V was shortened by 0 bases and J by 0 bases, with 13 bases between the two germline ends. The CDR3 sequence is 17 residues long. Germline V gives CDR1 SGDLS, CDR2 YYNGEE. CDR3 residues: CASSVEVWADSGNTIYF. As DNA, the CDR3 is TGTGCCAGCAGCGTAGAAGTATGGGCTGACTCTGGAAACACCATATATTTT.

The chain combines TRBV16 with TRBJ1-2; 10 nucleotides match TRBD1. CDR3 length: 14 amino acids. From germline, CDR1 is KGHSY and CDR2 FQNENV. The trim removed 2 bases at V and 6 bases at J, leaving 3 bases unmatched. The CDR3 sequence: CASSQPGTGDGYTF. CDR3 DNA sequence: TGTGCCAGCAGCCAACCCGGGACAGGGGATGGCTACACCTTC.

This clone has only one observation. This chain joins TRBV2 and TRBJ1-5; D is uncertain. The germline V gene has CDR1 SNHLY and CDR2 FYNNEI. This CDR3 is built from 14 residues. Trimming left V 4 bases short and J 8 bases short, with 15 bases between. The CDR3 nucleotides are TGTGCCAGCAGTGCCTTGAGGGCTGGGGAGCCCCAGCATTTT. Encoded protein: CASSALRAGEPQHF.

The V call is TRBV13, the J call TRBJ2-3; 8 bases agree with TRBD2. This CDR3 comprises 15 residues. Germline CDR1 is PRHDT and CDR2 is FYEKMQ (reference sequence). V lost 4 bases, J lost 6 bases, and 9 bases stayed unmatched. CDR3 loop: CASSSREGGSDTQYF. Here the CDR3 DNA reads TGTGCCAGCAGCTCACGGGAGGGGGGTTCGGATACGCAGTATTTT.

The chain links TRBV5-1 to TRBJ1-1; TRBD1 is a possible D gene (5 bases). With 7 bases removed from V and 3 bases from J, the gap between germline ends came to 22 bases. CDR3 length equals 16 residues. In germline, CDR1 is SGHRS, CDR2 YFSETQ. CDR3 in amino acids: CASCPDEGHAYTEAFF. The CDR3 nucleotides are TGCGCCAGCTGCCCGGATGAAGGACATGCGTACACTGAAGCTTTCTTT. Full variable domain (remainder filled in from reference TRBV5-1 and TRBJ1-1): KAGVTQTPRYLIKTRGQQVTLSCSPISGHRSVSWYQQTPGQGLQFLFEYFSETQRNKGNFPGRFSGRQFSNSRSEMNVSTLELGDSALYLCASCPDEGHAYTEAFFGQGTRLTVV.

The chain carries TRBV9 and TRBJ1-3; D remains ambiguous. The V and J ends lost 2 bases and 0 bases respectively, with 3 bases between them. The CDR3 covers 13 residues. Germline V gene sequence: CDR1 SGDLS, CDR2 YYNGEE. This CDR3 reads CASSVYSGNTIYF. In nucleotides, the CDR3 is TGTGCCAGCAGCGTTTACTCTGGAAACACCATATATTTT.

The rearrangement uses TRBV19 and TRBJ2-5; no clear D gene. V was trimmed by 3 bases and J by 1 base, leaving 9 bases between them. The CDR3 covers 14 residues. Germline V gene sequence: CDR1 LNHDA, CDR2 SQIVND (reference sequence). The CDR3: CASSISNSQETQYF. DNA of the CDR3: TGTGCCAGTAGTATCAGTAACAGCCAAGAGACCCAGTACTTC.

This sequence joins TRBV19 and TRBJ1-2; 10 nucleotides match TRBD1. The CDR3 sequence is 15 residues long. Trimming removed 4 bases from V and 5 bases from J; junction bases left unmatched: 7. Germline V gives CDR1 LNHDA, CDR2 SQIVND (reference sequence). This CDR3 is CASSRDRGLVYGYTF. The CDR3 bases are TGTGCCAGTAGTAGAGACAGGGGGCTCGTTTATGGCTACACCTTC.

V gene TRBV5-1 combines with J gene TRBJ1-2; D gene uncertain. CDR1 is SGHRS, CDR2 YFSETQ, per germline. Trimming shortened V by 1 base and J by 6 bases, and 16 bases separated the two germline ends. CDR3 length: 15 residues. In nucleotides, the CDR3 is TGCGCCAGCAGCTTGCGGGAGGGCCCCCTTAATGGCTACACCTTC. Amino acid sequence: CASSLREGPLNGYTF.

The rearrangement joins TRBV6-2 or TRBV6-3 to TRBJ1-1, with D unclear. The CDR3 is made up of 13 amino acids. V lost 0 bases to trimming and J lost 10 bases, with 12 bases between them. From germline, CDR1 is MNHEY and CDR2 SVGEGT. The CDR3 sequence is CASSYSIGIGAFF. The CDR3 DNA sequence: TGTGCCAGCAGTTACTCGATTGGGATTGGAGCTTTCTTT.

This chain uses TRBV27 with TRBJ1-1; TRBD1 matches at 7 bases. CDR3 length: 14 amino acids. Trimming at V came to 5 bases and at J to 1 base, leaving 4 bases not matched to a gene. Germline CDR1 is MNHEY and CDR2 is SMNVEV (reference sequence). As DNA, the CDR3 is TGTGCCAGCAGTCACGGACAGGCGAACACTGAAGCTTTCTTT. Protein sequence: CASSHGQANTEAFF.

This rearrangement joins TRBV27 to TRBJ1-2, with TRBD1 identical over 7 bases. The CDR3 is 13 amino acids. J lost 8 bases, V lost 1 base, and 4 bases had no gene match. In germline, CDR1 is MNHEY, CDR2 SMNVEV (reference sequence). The CDR3 is CASSLYRGVGYTF. DNA of the CDR3: TGTGCCAGCAGTTTATACAGGGGCGTGGGCTACACCTTC.

J is TRBJ1-1 and V is TRBV5-6, with TRBD1 matching over 8 bases. Germline trimming cut 0 bases from V and 1 base from J; bases unmatched to any gene: 2. Germline V gene sequence: CDR1 SGHDT, CDR2 YYEEEE. The CDR3 is 15 residues long. The CDR3 sequence is CASSLAGTGNTEAFF. As DNA, the CDR3 is TGTGCCAGCAGCTTGGCCGGGACAGGGAACACTGAAGCTTTCTTT.

The chain employs TRBV5-1 and TRBJ1-6; D perhaps matches TRBD1 (5 bases). CDR3 size: 16 residues. CDR1 and CDR2 (germline): SGHRS, YFSETQ. With 4 bases removed from V and 2 bases from J, the gap between germline ends came to 13 bases. CDR3 bases: TGCGCCAGCAGCCCCGCCGGGGGAACCTATAATTCACCCCTCCACTTT. This gives the protein CASSPAGGTYNSPLHF.

As regards this clone: This CDR3 is also generated by other DNA sequences in the sample. The V call is TRBV7-6, the J call TRBJ2-7; perhaps TRBD2 as D (5 bases). This CDR3 region has 14 residues. Germline-derived CDR1 and CDR2 are SGHVS and FNYEAQ. V was trimmed by 2 bases and J by 1 base, leaving 9 bases between them. CDR3 loop: CASSLSGSSYEQYF. The CDR3 nucleotides read TGTGCCAGCAGCTTATCGGGGAGTTCCTACGAGCAGTACTTC.

V is TRBV28 and J is TRBJ2-7, with unresolved D. Germline CDR1 is MDHEN and CDR2 is SYDVKM. Trimming took off 4 bases at V and 3 bases at J, with 7 bases between the two ends. CDR3 length equals 12 residues. The CDR3 bases are TGTGCCAGCAGTTCCCCTTACTACGAGCAGTACTTC. Encoded protein: CASSSPYYEQYF.

The rearrangement joins TRBV18 to TRBJ1-1; TRBD1 might be the D (5 bases). Trimming stripped 3 bases from V and 4 bases from J, with 18 bases between. The CDR3 sequence is 16 residues long. The germline V gene has CDR1 KGHSH and CDR2 LQKENI. The CDR3 DNA sequence: TGTGCCAGCTCACCCCAGCCTCCAGGGACGAGCACTGAAGCTTTCTTT. It translates to CASSPQPPGTSTEAFF.

This rearrangement joins TRBV13 to TRBJ1-5; TRBD1 is a possible D gene (5 bases). The germline CDR1 and CDR2 sequences are PRHDT and FYEKMQ (reference sequence). The CDR3 spans 17 residues. Between the trimmed V and J ends, which lost 4 bases and 9 bases, there was a span of 25 bases. CDR3 bases: TGTGCCAGCAGCTCCTGGCAGTCAGGGCGGGGGATGGCGCCCCAGCATTTT. This encodes CASSSWQSGRGMAPQHF.